This T cell receptor (beta chain) is from a study of shared clonotypes between healthy human individuals. General study findings and limits: Naive subsets, compared against memory subsets, generally had larger estimated richness values. What limited the represented genetic and exposure-history diversity was the small number of donors. Relative to clonotypes present in all four donors, those not shared had lower generation probabilities.

Once extracted for a subset, genomic DNA was divided evenly among several immunoSEQ plates. Measured with immunoSEQ multiplex PCR; TCRdb has only the in-frame clones, and not every one. The sample contains 2,500,000 or so clones, less than 95% of which appear only once. Worth noting for this clone: Antigen: not known.

Sequencing used naive CD4+ T cells from PBMCs. Regarding subset: CD45RA+ positively selected. The TCR comes from a man aged 18 to 35 in good health. Some clones in this sample may be carry-over from other donors' samples.

The CDR3 DNA follows: TGCGCCAGCAGCTCAGCAGCAGGGGGCATGTCTGGCTACACCTTC. Its translation is CASSSAAGGMSGYTF. The chain uses TRBV5-1 and TRBJ1-2; 8 nucleotides line up with TRBD1. This CDR3 spans 15 amino acids. Germline-derived CDR1 and CDR2 are SGHRS and YFSETQ. Losses at the gene ends were 3 bases for V and 7 bases for J; bases not matched to a gene: 11.